This T cell receptor (beta chain) was recovered during a study of T cell repertoires and HLA-DP antigens. Study information: Pre-culture CD4+ samples used 1,200 ng DNA versus 200 to 250 ng for CD137+CD4+ sorts.

The CDR3 is made up of 15 amino acids. Germline V gene lookup returns CDR1 GTSNPN and CDR2 SVGIG (reference sequence). V was clipped by 2 bases and J by 3 bases; unmatched bases: 9. Deep-resolution sequencing targeted approximately 220,000 T cell genomes in pre-culture CD4+ samples. Sequencing used immunoSEQ multiplex PCR; TCRdb keeps in-frame clones, though not all of them. The sample has around 100,000 clones, around 93% seen once. Comment on this clone: The target antigen is unknown.

Study findings and constraints: Against one allele, clones undetected before culture averaged approximately 36%; against the other, 50% to 65%. Pre-culture clonality, approximately 0.036, was far below sorted CD137+ clonality of 0.3 to 0.4.

Sequencing was done on a sample of CD4+ T cells from PBMCs. The chain uses TRBV30 and TRBJ2-7; TRBD1 aligns across 8 bases. This sequence originates from a woman younger than 35 in good health and CMV-seronegative. CDR3 sequence: CAWSLRQGPFYEQYF. Here the CDR3 DNA reads TGTGCCTGGAGTTTGCGACAGGGGCCCTTCTACGAGCAGTACTTC.